This T cell receptor (beta chain) derives from a study of beta chain features in type 1 diabetes. Findings and caveats of the study: For type 1 diabetes patients, VDJ junctions showed fewer insertions and more deletions. In every one of the four CD4+ subsets, TCRB CDR3s were moderately but significantly shorter in Type 1 diabetes patients.

Concerning this clone itself: The antigen remains unidentified.

The study reverse transcribed the entire isolated RNA, so it sequenced expressed TCRB transcripts. Generated by immunoSEQ multiplex PCR, the TCRdb table keeps only in-frame clones and is missing some. This sample yields fewer than 200,000 clones, of which 10% are seen a single time; 0.45% to 0.6% belongs to the top ten. This TCR was sampled from a man aged 30 to 45 with type 1 diabetes. Sample: central memory CD4+ T cells from blood.

The CDR3 reads CATRRGGIHGYTF. The CDR3 coding sequence is TGTGCCACTAGAAGGGGGGGCATTCATGGCTACACCTTC. The V gene is TRBV28, the J gene TRBJ1-2; TRBD1 is a possible D gene (6 bases). The CDR3 length is 13 residues. V dropped 10 bases and J dropped 6 bases, with 18 bases sitting between them. Germline V CDR1 and CDR2: MDHEN, SYDVKM.